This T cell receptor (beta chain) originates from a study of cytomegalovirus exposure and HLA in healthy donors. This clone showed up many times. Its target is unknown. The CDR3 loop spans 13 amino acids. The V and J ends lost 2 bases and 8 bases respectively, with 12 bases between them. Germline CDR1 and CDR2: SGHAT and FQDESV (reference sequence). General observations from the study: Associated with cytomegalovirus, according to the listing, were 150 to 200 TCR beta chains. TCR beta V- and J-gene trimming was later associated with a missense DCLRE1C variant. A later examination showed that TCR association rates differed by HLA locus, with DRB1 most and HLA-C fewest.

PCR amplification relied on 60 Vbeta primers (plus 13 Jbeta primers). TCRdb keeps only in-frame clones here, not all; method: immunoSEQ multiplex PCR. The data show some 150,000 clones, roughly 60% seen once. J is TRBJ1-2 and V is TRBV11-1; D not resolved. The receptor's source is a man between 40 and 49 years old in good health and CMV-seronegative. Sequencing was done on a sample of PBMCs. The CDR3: CASSLRGLYGYTF. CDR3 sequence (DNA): TGTGCCAGCAGCTTACGGGGATTGTACGGCTACACCTTC.